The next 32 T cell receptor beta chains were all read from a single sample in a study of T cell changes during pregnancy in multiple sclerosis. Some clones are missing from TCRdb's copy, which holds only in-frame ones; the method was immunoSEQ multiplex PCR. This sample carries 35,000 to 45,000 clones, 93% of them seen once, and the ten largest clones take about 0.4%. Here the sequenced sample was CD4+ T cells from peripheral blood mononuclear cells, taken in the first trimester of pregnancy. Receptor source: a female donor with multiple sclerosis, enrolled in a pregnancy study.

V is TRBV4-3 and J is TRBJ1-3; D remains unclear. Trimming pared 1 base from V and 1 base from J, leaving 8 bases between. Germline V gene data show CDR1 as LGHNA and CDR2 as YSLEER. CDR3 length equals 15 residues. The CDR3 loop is CASSQVSPSGNTIYF. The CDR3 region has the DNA TGCGCCAGCAGCCAAGTTAGTCCGTCTGGAAACACCATATATTTT.

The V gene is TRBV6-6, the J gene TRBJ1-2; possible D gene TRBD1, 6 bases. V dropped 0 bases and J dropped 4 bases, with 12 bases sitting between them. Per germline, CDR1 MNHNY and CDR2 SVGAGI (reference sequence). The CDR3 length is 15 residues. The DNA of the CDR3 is TGTGCCAGCAGTTACTCGATTGACAGGTCCTATGGCTACACCTTC. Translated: CASSYSIDRSYGYTF.

The DNA of the CDR3 is TGCGCCAGCACTCCACTAGTGGTGACAGATACGCAGTATTTT. Protein: CASTPLVVTDTQYF. The gene calls are TRBV5-1 and TRBJ2-3, with D possibly being TRBD2 (5 bases). V lost 6 bases and J 3 bases, leaving 14 bases between the germline ends. The CDR3 extends over 14 amino acids. Germline CDR1 SGHRS, CDR2 YFSETQ.

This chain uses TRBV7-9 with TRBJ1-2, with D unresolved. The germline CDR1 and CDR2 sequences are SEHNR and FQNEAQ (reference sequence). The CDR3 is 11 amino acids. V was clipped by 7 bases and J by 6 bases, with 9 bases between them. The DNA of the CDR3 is TGTGCCAGCACTCCTCTTGATGGCTACACCTTC. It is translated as CASTPLDGYTF.

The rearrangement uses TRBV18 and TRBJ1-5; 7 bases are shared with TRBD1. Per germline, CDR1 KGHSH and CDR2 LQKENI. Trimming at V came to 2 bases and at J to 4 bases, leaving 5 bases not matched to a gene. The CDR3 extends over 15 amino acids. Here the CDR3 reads CASSPTGQANQPQHF. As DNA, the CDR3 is TGTGCCAGCTCACCAACCGGACAGGCTAATCAGCCCCAGCATTTT.

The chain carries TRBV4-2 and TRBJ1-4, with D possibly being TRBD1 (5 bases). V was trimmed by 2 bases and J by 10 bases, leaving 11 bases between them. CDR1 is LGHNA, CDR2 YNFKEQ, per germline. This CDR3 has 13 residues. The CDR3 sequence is CASSQSREGKLFF. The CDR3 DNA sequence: TGTGCCAGCAGCCAAAGCAGGGAAGGAAAACTGTTTTTT.

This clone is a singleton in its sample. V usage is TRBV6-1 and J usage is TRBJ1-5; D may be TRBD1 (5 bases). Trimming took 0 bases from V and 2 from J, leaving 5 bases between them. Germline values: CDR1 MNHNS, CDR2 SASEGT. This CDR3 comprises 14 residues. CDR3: CASSEAGGNQPQHF. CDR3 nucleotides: TGTGCCAGCAGTGAAGCAGGGGGCAATCAGCCCCAGCATTTT.

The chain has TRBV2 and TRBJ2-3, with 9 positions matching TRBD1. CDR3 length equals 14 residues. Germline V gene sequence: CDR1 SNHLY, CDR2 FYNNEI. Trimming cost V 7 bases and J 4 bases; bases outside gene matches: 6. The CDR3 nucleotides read TGTGCCAGCACAAAGGACAGGGGCCCAGATACGCAGTATTTT. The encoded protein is CASTKDRGPDTQYF.

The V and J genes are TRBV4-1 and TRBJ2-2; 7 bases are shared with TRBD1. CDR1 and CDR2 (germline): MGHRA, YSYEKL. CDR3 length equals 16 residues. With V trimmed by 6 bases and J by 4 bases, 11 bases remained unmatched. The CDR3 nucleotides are TGCGCCAGCAGAATTACGATGGGACAGCGCACCGGGGAGCTGTTTTTT. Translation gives CASRITMGQRTGELFF.

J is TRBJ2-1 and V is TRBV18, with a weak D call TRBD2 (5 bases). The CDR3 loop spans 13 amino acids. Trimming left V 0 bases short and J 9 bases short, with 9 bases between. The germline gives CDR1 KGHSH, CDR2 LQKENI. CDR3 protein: CASSPPYGVEQFF. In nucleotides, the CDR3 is TGTGCCAGCTCACCACCGTACGGGGTTGAGCAGTTCTTC. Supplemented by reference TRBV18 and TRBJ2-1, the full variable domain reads NAGVMQNPRHLVRRRGQEARLRCSPMKGHSHVYWYRQLPEEGLKFMVYLQKENIIDESGMPKERFSAEFPKEGPSILRIQQVVRGDSAAYFCASSPPYGVEQFFGPGTRLTVL.

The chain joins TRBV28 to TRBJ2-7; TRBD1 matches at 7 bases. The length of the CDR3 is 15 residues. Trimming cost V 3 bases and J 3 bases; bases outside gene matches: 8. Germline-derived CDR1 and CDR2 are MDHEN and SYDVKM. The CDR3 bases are TGTGCCAGCAGTTTGGACACAGGGGTGGGCTACGAGCAGTACTTC. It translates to CASSLDTGVGYEQYF.

The CDR3 here is CASSQVWTGANYGYTF. The CDR3 nucleotides are TGTGCCAGCAGCCAAGTATGGACAGGGGCGAACTATGGCTACACCTTC. The chain uses TRBV14 and TRBJ1-2, with TRBD1 identical over 9 bases. Germline V CDR1 and CDR2: SGHDN, FVKESK. V was pared by 1 base and J by 2 bases, with 5 bases of the junction left unmatched. This CDR3 contains 16 residues.

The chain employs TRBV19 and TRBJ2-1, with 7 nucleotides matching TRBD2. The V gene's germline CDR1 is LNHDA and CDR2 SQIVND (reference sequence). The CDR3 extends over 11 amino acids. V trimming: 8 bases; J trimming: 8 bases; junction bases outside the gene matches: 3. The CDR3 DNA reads TGTGCCAGTCGGGGGAGGGATGAGCAGTTCTTC. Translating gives CASRGRDEQFF.

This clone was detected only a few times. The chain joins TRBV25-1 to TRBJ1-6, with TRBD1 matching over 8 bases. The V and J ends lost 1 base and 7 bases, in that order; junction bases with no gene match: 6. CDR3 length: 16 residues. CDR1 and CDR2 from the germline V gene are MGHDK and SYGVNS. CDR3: CASSESGGRQNSPLHF. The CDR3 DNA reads TGTGCCAGCAGTGAATCAGGGGGCAGGCAAAATTCACCCCTCCACTTT.

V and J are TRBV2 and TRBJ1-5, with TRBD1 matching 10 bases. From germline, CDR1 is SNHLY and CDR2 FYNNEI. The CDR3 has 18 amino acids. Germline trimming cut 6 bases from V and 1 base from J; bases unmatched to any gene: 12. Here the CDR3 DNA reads TGTGCCAGCAGCGTCGGGACAGGGGACCTCAGGAGCAATCAGCCCCAGCATTTT. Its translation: CASSVGTGDLRSNQPQHF.

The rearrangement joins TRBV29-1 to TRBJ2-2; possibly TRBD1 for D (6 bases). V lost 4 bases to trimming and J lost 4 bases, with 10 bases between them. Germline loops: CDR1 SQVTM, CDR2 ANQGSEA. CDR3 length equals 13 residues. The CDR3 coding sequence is TGCAGCGTTGTAAGGGGGAGCACCGGGGAGCTGTTTTTT. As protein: CSVVRGSTGELFF.

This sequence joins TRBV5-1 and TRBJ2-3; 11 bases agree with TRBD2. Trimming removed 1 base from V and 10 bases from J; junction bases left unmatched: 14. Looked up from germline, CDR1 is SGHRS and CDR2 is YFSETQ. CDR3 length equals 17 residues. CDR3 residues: CASSLRVAGGLTWAQYF. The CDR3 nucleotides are TGCGCCAGCAGCTTGAGGGTAGCGGGGGGGCTTACTTGGGCGCAGTATTTT.

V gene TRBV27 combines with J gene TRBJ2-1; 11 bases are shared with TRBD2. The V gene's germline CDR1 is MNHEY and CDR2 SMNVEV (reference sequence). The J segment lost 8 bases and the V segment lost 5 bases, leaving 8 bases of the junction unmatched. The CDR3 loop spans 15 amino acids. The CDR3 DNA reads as TGTGCCAGCAGTGCTCTAGCGGGAGGTTTGGATGAGCAGTTCTTC. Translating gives CASSALAGGLDEQFF.

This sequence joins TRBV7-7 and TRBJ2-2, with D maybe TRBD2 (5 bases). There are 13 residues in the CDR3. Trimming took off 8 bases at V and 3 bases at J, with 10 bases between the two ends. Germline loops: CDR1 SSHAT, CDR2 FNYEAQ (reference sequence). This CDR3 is CASLDYHTGELFF. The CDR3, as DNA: TGTGCCAGCCTCGACTACCACACCGGGGAGCTGTTTTTT.

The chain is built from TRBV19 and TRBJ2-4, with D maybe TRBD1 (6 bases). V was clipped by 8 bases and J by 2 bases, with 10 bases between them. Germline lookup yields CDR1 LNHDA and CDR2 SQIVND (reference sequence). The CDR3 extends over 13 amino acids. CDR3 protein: CASEQGTKNIQYF. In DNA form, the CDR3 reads TGTGCCAGTGAACAGGGAACCAAAAACATTCAGTACTTC.

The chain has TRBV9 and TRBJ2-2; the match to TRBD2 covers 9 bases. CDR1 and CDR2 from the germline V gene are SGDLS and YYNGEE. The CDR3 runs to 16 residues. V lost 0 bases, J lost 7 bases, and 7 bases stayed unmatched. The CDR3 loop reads CASSVGAGGFHGELFF. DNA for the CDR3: TGTGCCAGCAGCGTAGGAGCGGGGGGTTTTCACGGGGAGCTGTTTTTT.

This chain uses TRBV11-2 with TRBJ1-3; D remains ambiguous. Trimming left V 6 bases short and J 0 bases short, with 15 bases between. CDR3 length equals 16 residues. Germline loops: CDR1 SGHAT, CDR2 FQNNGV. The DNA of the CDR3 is TGTGCCAGCAGTTCTGGATGGGGAGCCTCTGGAAACACCATATATTTT. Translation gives CASSSGWGASGNTIYF.

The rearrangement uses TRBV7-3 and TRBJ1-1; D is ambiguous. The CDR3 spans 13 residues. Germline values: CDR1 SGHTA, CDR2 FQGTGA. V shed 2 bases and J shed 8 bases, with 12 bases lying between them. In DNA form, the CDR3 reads TGTGCCAGCAGCTTAGGGTCCGGAGACGAAGCTTTCTTT. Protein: CASSLGSGDEAFF.

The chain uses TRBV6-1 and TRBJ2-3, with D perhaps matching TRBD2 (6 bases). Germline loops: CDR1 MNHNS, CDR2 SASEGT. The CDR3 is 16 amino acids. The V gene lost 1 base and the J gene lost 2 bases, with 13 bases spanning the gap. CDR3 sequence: CASSEGGGIITDTQYF. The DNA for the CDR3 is TGTGCCAGCAGTGAAGGAGGCGGGATAATCACAGATACGCAGTATTTT.

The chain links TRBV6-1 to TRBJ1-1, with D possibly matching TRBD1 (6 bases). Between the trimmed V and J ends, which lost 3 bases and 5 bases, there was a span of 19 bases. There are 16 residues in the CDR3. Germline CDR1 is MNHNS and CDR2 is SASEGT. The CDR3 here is CASSESTGKRGTEAFF. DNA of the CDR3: TGTGCCAGCAGTGAGTCGACAGGAAAGAGGGGGACTGAAGCTTTCTTT.

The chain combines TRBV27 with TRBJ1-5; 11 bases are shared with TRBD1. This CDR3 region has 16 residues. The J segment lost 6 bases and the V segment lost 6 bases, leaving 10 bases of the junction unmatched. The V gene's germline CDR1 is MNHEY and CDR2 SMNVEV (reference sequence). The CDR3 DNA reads TGTGCCAGCAGGCGATCGGGACAGGGGGAGGGTCAGCCCCAGCATTTT. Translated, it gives CASRRSGQGEGQPQHF.

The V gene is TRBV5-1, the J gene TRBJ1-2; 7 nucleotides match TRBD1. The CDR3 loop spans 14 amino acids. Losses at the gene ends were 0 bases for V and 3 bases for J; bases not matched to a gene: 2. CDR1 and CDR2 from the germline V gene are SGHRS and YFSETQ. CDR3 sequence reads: CASSLVGQDYGYTF. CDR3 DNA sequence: TGCGCCAGCAGCTTGGTAGGACAGGACTATGGCTACACCTTC.

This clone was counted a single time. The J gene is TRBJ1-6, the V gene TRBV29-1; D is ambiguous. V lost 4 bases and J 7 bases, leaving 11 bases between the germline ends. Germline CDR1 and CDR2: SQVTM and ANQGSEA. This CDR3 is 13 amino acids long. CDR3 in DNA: TGCAGCGTTGCCCGGGAACTAAATTCACCCCTCCACTTT. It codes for CSVARELNSPLHF. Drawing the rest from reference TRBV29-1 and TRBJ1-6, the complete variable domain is SAVISQKPSRDICQRGTSLTIQCQVDSQVTMMFWYRQQPGQSLTLIATANQGSEATYESGFVIDKFPISRPNLTFSTLTVSNMSPEDSSIYLCSVARELNSPLHFGNGTRLTVT.

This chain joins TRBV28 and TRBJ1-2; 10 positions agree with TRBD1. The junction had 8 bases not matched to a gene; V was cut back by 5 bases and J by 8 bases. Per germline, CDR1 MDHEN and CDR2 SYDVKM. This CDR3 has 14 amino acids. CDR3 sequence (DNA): TGTGCCAGCAGTCCCCAGGGACAGGGGTTAGGCTACACCTTC. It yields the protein CASSPQGQGLGYTF.

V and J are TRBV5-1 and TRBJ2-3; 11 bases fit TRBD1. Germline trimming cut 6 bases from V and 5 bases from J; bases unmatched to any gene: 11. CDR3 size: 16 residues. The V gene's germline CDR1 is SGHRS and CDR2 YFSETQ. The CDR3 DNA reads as TGCGCCAGCATGCTTAGGACAGGGGGCACGGTAGATACGCAGTATTTT. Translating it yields CASMLRTGGTVDTQYF. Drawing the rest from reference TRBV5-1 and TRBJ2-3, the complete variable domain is KAGVTQTPRYLIKTRGQQVTLSCSPISGHRSVSWYQQTPGQGLQFLFEYFSETQRNKGNFPGRFSGRQFSNSRSEMNVSTLELGDSALYLCASMLRTGGTVDTQYFGPGTRLTVL.

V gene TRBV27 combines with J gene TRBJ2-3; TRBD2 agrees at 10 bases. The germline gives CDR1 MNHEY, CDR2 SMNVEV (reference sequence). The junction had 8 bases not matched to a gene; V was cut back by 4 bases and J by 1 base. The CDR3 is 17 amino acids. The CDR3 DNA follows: TGTGCCAGCAGTTCCCCGGTCGGACTAGCGGGCACAGATACGCAGTATTTT. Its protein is CASSSPVGLAGTDTQYF.

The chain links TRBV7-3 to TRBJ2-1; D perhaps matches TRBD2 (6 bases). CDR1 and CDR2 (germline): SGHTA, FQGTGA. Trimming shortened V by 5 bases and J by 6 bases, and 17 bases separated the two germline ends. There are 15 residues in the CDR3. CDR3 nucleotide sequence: TGTGCCAGCAGCCCCCTCACCTGGCGGGGCAATGAGCAGTTCTTC. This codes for CASSPLTWRGNEQFF.